This entry lists 15 T cell receptor beta chains sequenced from one sample in a study of shared clonotypes between healthy human individuals. The table came from immunoSEQ multiplex PCR; TCRdb's copy has only in-frame clones and leaves some out. The table records about 480,000 clones, nearly 80% of them present only once. The specimen sequenced was PBMCs. The receptors stem from a woman aged 35 to 49 in good health. Some clones in this sample may be carry-over from other donors' samples.

The chain uses TRBV15 and TRBJ1-5; 11 bases align to TRBD1. The CDR3 is 16 residues long. Germline V CDR1 and CDR2: LNHNV, YYDKDF (reference sequence). The V segment lost 0 bases and the J segment 5 bases; nucleotides outside the gene matches: 3. CDR3 nucleotide sequence: TGTGCCACCAGCAGAGACGGACAGGGGGCTTATCAGCCCCAGCATTTT. Translated: CATSRDGQGAYQPQHF.

V and J are TRBV7-9 and TRBJ2-2, with 9 nucleotides matching TRBD2. Looked up from germline, CDR1 is SEHNR and CDR2 is FQNEAQ (reference sequence). The CDR3 extends over 15 amino acids. V lost 3 bases and J lost 6; bases outside the gene matches: 5. Here the CDR3 DNA reads TGTGCCAGCAGCTTTCTGTCTAGCGGGGCCGGGGAGCTGTTTTTT. This translates into CASSFLSSGAGELFF.

This clone turned up a few times. The chain combines TRBV19 with TRBJ1-2, with D uncertain. V lost 5 bases and J lost 5, with 15 bases in between. The CDR3 is 14 residues long. Germline lookup yields CDR1 LNHDA and CDR2 SQIVND (reference sequence). This chain's CDR3 is CASSAVVGGYGYTF. CDR3 sequence (DNA): TGTGCCAGTAGTGCCGTGGTAGGAGGTTATGGCTACACCTTC. The full variable domain, with the rest looked up from reference TRBV19 and TRBJ1-2, is DGGITQSPKYLFRKEGQNVTLSCEQNLNHDAMYWYRQDPGQGLRLIYYSQIVNDFQKGDIAEGYSVSREKKESFPLTVTSAQKNPTAFYLCASSAVVGGYGYTFGSGTRLTVV.

The chain recombines TRBV6-6 with TRBJ2-5; no clear D. V lost 2 bases and J 7 bases, leaving 17 bases between the germline ends. This CDR3 contains 15 residues. CDR1 MNHNY and CDR2 SVGAGI come from the germline V gene (reference sequence). DNA of the CDR3: TGTGCCAGCAGTTACATGGCCCAAGGGCGTGGGACCCAGTACTTC. Translation gives CASSYMAQGRGTQYF.

This clone was seen just once. The CDR3 DNA reads TGTGCCAGTAGTATAGATACAGGGGACTACGAGCAGTACTTC. Protein: CASSIDTGDYEQYF. The chain joins TRBV19 to TRBJ2-7; TRBD1 matches 7 bases. The CDR3 spans 14 residues. The V gene end was trimmed by 0 bases and the J gene end by 3 bases; junction bases not matched to a gene: 2. Germline CDR1 reads LNHDA; CDR2 reads SQIVND (reference sequence).

The CDR3 DNA reads TGCGCCAGCAGCCAAGATCCCAAAAATCGGGACAGGGCCTACGAGCAGTACTTC. Translated: CASSQDPKNRDRAYEQYF. The chain links TRBV4-1 to TRBJ2-7; 9 positions match TRBD1. Losses at the gene ends were 0 bases for V and 2 bases for J; bases not matched to a gene: 11. The length of the CDR3 is 18 residues. CDR1 MGHRA and CDR2 YSYEKL come from the germline V gene.

In this sample, this clone turned up once. The V gene is TRBV7-3, the J gene TRBJ1-5; a possible D gene is TRBD1 (6 bases). The CDR3 length is 18 residues. The ends were cut back, 0 bases at V and 4 bases at J, with 19 bases in the middle. Looked up from germline, CDR1 is SGHTA and CDR2 is FQGTGA. The CDR3 sequence: CASSLTPDRQGPNQPQHF. The DNA for the CDR3 is TGTGCCAGCAGCTTAACCCCTGACCGCCAGGGGCCAAATCAGCCCCAGCATTTT.

The chain links TRBV7-2 to TRBJ2-5, with D tentatively TRBD1 (6 bases). Germline loops: CDR1 SGHTA, CDR2 FQGNSA. The length of the CDR3 is 15 residues. The V and J ends lost 1 base and 1 base respectively, with 10 bases between them. The CDR3: CASSLGQGIQETQYF. DNA of the CDR3: TGTGCCAGCAGCTTAGGGCAGGGGATCCAAGAGACCCAGTACTTC.

Ten or more counts support this clone. This chain links TRBV7-2 with TRBJ2-7; TRBD1 aligns across 10 bases. The CDR3 consists of 15 residues. The junction had 5 bases not matched to a gene; V was cut back by 2 bases and J by 4 bases. Germline V gene lookup returns CDR1 SGHTA and CDR2 FQGNSA. The CDR3 DNA follows: TGTGCCAGCAGCTTAACCGGGACAGGGGAGTACGAGCAGTACTTC. Its protein is CASSLTGTGEYEQYF.

The chain has TRBV10-3 and TRBJ2-3; perhaps D is TRBD1 or TRBD2 (5 bases each). Trimming removed 8 bases from V and 3 bases from J, with 15 bases in between. The CDR3 extends over 14 amino acids. From germline, CDR1 is ENHRY and CDR2 SYGVKD. Here the CDR3 DNA reads TGTGCCATCGGGCCGGGGACCGTGACAGATACGCAGTATTTT. Translating it yields CAIGPGTVTDTQYF.

This chain connects TRBV7-6 to TRBJ2-7; 11 bases are a match to TRBD2. CDR1 and CDR2 from the germline V gene are SGHVS and FNYEAQ. CDR3 length equals 14 residues. Trimming cost V 5 bases and J 4 bases; bases outside gene matches: 4. The DNA of the CDR3 is TGTGCCAGCAGCCAGACTAGCGGGACGTACGAGCAGTACTTC. Encoded protein: CASSQTSGTYEQYF.

This clone has a single count. The chain combines TRBV10-2 with TRBJ1-2; 9 nucleotides line up with TRBD1. Germline lookup yields CDR1 WSHSY and CDR2 SAAADI. The J segment lost 5 bases and the V segment lost 11 bases, leaving 12 bases of the junction unmatched. This CDR3 comprises 14 residues. The CDR3 region has the DNA TGCGCCTCAAGCCCACAGGGGGCTAGGTATGGCTACACCTTC. It is translated as CASSPQGARYGYTF.

The genes are TRBV15 and TRBJ1-4; D perhaps matches TRBD1 (6 bases). The germline gives CDR1 LNHNV, CDR2 YYDKDF (reference sequence). The V end was cut by 11 bases, the J end by 7 bases, with 14 bases between. CDR3 length: 12 amino acids. The CDR3 coding sequence is TGTGCCTCCGCCAGGGGAAGTGAAAAACTGTTTTTT. It translates to CASARGSEKLFF.

This clone was seen a handful of times. The chain couples TRBV5-1 to TRBJ1-3; D is unresolved. Trimming removed 0 bases at V and 4 bases at J, with 8 bases between. From germline, CDR1 is SGHRS and CDR2 YFSETQ. The CDR3 has 14 amino acids. The CDR3 sequence: CASSLAPGGNTIYF. The CDR3 DNA sequence: TGCGCCAGCAGCTTGGCCCCGGGGGGAAACACCATATATTTT.

This chain links TRBV5-1 with TRBJ2-5; the D gene is possibly TRBD2 (5 bases). V was cut by 0 bases and J by 4 bases, with 13 bases left in between. The CDR3 consists of 15 residues. Germline V CDR1 and CDR2: SGHRS, YFSETQ. The CDR3 DNA reads TGCGCCAGCAGCTTGGGTGCTCTAGCCTTAGAGACCCAGTACTTC. Translated: CASSLGALALETQYF.